A single sample gave rise to the 17 T cell receptor beta chains below, sequenced in a study of cytomegalovirus exposure and HLA in healthy donors. The PCR ran on 60 Vbeta and 13 Jbeta primers. Method: immunoSEQ multiplex PCR; TCRdb's copy keeps in-frame clones and lacks some. This sample carries over 130,000 clones, more than 75% of them seen once, and the ten largest clones take 1.5% to 2%. The sequenced material came from PBMCs. Every receptor here comes from a man aged 35 to 55 in good health and CMV-seronegative.

The rearrangement joins TRBV29-1 to TRBJ2-1; 11 positions match TRBD1. This CDR3 is built from 13 residues. V lost 7 bases, J lost 6 bases, and 5 bases stayed unmatched. Germline V gene sequence: CDR1 SQVTM, CDR2 ANQGSEA. The CDR3 DNA reads as TGCAGCGGCACCGGGACAGGGGGCAATGAGCAGTTCTTC. Its protein product is CSGTGTGGNEQFF.

In this sample, this clone turned up a few times. The rearrangement links TRBV30 to TRBJ1-4; no clear D gene. The CDR3 has 14 amino acids. The germline V and J ends were trimmed by 4 bases and 8 bases, with 17 bases remaining between them. Germline V gives CDR1 GTSNPN, CDR2 SVGIG (reference sequence). CDR3 sequence (DNA): TGTGCCTGGACCTCCCCGGGTAAAGGAGAAAAACTGTTTTTT. It encodes CAWTSPGKGEKLFF.

This clone occurred a few times. The chain is built from TRBV12-5 and TRBJ2-3, with TRBD2 identical over 11 bases. After removal of 6 bases from V and 3 bases from J, the junction contained 8 bases not matched to a gene. This CDR3 is 16 amino acids long. Germline-derived CDR1 and CDR2 are LGHNT and FRNRAP. CDR3 amino acids: CASGGSGTSGTDTQYF. CDR3 DNA sequence: TGTGCTAGTGGGGGGAGCGGGACTAGCGGAACAGATACGCAGTATTTT.

This clone was seen more than once but under ten times. This chain connects TRBV11-2 to TRBJ2-3, with unresolved D. The length of the CDR3 is 15 residues. Germline V gives CDR1 SGHAT, CDR2 FQNNGV. V lost 5 bases and J 1 base, leaving 13 bases between the germline ends. This chain's CDR3 is CASSQPLAGTDTQYF. CDR3 nucleotide sequence: TGTGCCAGCAGCCAACCCTTGGCGGGCACAGATACGCAGTATTTT.

The chain combines TRBV28 with TRBJ2-5; perhaps TRBD2 as D (6 bases). This CDR3 is built from 15 residues. The V gene lost 6 bases and the J gene lost 4 bases, with 18 bases spanning the gap. CDR1 and CDR2 from the germline V gene are MDHEN and SYDVKM. The CDR3 coding sequence is TGTGCCAGCAGAGTCAGTCGGGTCGGGGGAGAGACCCAGTACTTC. Amino acids: CASRVSRVGGETQYF.

The J gene is TRBJ2-5, the V gene TRBV4-1; D is perhaps TRBD1 (5 bases). The V and J ends lost 1 base and 4 bases respectively, with 10 bases between them. This CDR3 is built from 14 residues. Looked up from germline, CDR1 is MGHRA and CDR2 is YSYEKL. CDR3 in amino acids: CASSQVVQGETQYF. CDR3 in DNA: TGCGCCAGCAGCCAAGTGGTGCAGGGAGAGACCCAGTACTTC.

This rearrangement joins TRBV27 to TRBJ2-7; D is unclear. The germline V gene has CDR1 MNHEY and CDR2 SMNVEV (reference sequence). The CDR3 is 15 amino acids. V shed 2 bases and J shed 3 bases, with 14 bases lying between them. CDR3 residues: CASSLRPEAFYEQYF. The CDR3 DNA reads as TGTGCCAGCAGTTTAAGGCCAGAGGCCTTCTACGAGCAGTACTTC.

The rearrangement joins TRBV21-1 to TRBJ1-3. TRBV21-1 is flagged as a pseudogene. The CDR3 length is 16 residues. In DNA, the CDR3 is TGTGCCAGCAGCCCTCGGGAATGGGAACCTGGAAACACCATATATTTT. Protein product: CASSPREWEPGNTIYF.

The V call is TRBV28, the J call TRBJ2-6, with a weak D call TRBD1 (6 bases). The CDR3 is 16 amino acids. CDR1 is MDHEN, CDR2 SYDVKM, per germline. Trimming cost V 8 bases and J 0 bases, with 14 bases left between them. Here the CDR3 DNA reads TGTGCCAGCTATGGACAGAGAGGCTCTGGGGCCAACGTCCTGACTTTC. Translation: CASYGQRGSGANVLTF.

The rearrangement joins TRBV2 to TRBJ2-5, with TRBD2 matching 7 bases. This CDR3 spans 14 amino acids. V lost 4 bases and J lost 4; bases outside the gene matches: 6. Germline lookup yields CDR1 SNHLY and CDR2 FYNNEI. Written as DNA, the CDR3 is TGTGCCAGCAGTGGGGTAGGGAGGGGAGAGACCCAGTACTTC. This gives the protein CASSGVGRGETQYF.

The chain uses TRBV29-1 and TRBJ2-7; TRBD2 matches at 7 bases. The ends lost 4 bases at V and 2 bases at J; junction bases unmatched: 8. Germline V gene sequence: CDR1 SQVTM, CDR2 ANQGSEA. The CDR3 has 14 residues. CDR3 DNA sequence: TGCAGCGTTGTCCCCCCGGGAGGCACCTACGAGCAGTACTTC. This translates into CSVVPPGGTYEQYF.

The rearrangement joins TRBV6-5 to TRBJ2-1; 7 nucleotides align to TRBD1. Trimming took 7 bases from V and 6 from J; bases not matched to a gene: 9. The V gene's germline CDR1 is MNHEY and CDR2 SVGAGI. The CDR3 loop spans 14 amino acids. The CDR3 sequence: CASKVQGSLNEQFF. As DNA, the CDR3 is TGTGCCAGCAAGGTACAGGGGAGCCTCAATGAGCAGTTCTTC.

The chain carries TRBV7-8 and TRBJ2-1; possible D gene TRBD2, 6 bases. CDR3 length: 15 residues. Germline CDR1 is SGHVS and CDR2 is FQNEAQ. V lost 5 bases, J lost 4 bases, and 15 bases lay in between. The CDR3 spells CASSPLGRNYNEQFF. As DNA, the CDR3 is TGTGCCAGCAGCCCCCTGGGGAGGAATTACAATGAGCAGTTCTTC.

This sequence joins TRBV28 and TRBJ2-7; D possibly corresponds to TRBD1 (6 bases). Germline V gives CDR1 MDHEN, CDR2 SYDVKM. The CDR3 length is 14 residues. With 7 bases removed from V and 1 base from J, the gap between germline ends came to 14 bases. The DNA of the CDR3 is TGTGCCAGCAAGGGACACCGAAGTTCCTACGAGCAGTACTTC. This encodes CASKGHRSSYEQYF.

The V and J genes are TRBV19 and TRBJ1-5; 7 bases agree with TRBD1. The germline CDR1 and CDR2 sequences are LNHDA and SQIVND (reference sequence). Losses at the gene ends were 1 base for V and 6 bases for J; bases not matched to a gene: 6. This CDR3 region has 15 residues. DNA for the CDR3: TGTGCCAGTAGTATAGGACAGGGCGGGACTCAGCCCCAGCATTTT. Residues: CASSIGQGGTQPQHF. Full variable domain (rest looked up from reference TRBV19 and TRBJ1-5): DGGITQSPKYLFRKEGQNVTLSCEQNLNHDAMYWYRQDPGQGLRLIYYSQIVNDFQKGDIAEGYSVSREKKESFPLTVTSAQKNPTAFYLCASSIGQGGTQPQHFGDGTRLSIL.

V and J are TRBV6-4 and TRBJ2-2, with TRBD1 as a possible D gene (5 bases). CDR3 length: 14 residues. With 2 bases removed from V and 4 bases from J, the gap between germline ends came to 8 bases. CDR1 MRHNA and CDR2 SNTAGT come from the germline V gene. CDR3 coding DNA: TGTGCCAGCAGTGACGGGGCCGGCACCGGGGAGCTGTTTTTT. It codes for CASSDGAGTGELFF.

Here the CDR3 DNA reads TGTGCCAGCCAGGGACAGGGGAGGGAGACCCAGTACTTC. Protein: CASQGQGRETQYF. The gene calls are TRBV2 and TRBJ2-5, with 10 bases fitting TRBD1. CDR3 size: 13 residues. V lost 8 bases to trimming and J lost 5 bases; unmatched junction nucleotides: 5. CDR1 and CDR2 (germline): SNHLY, FYNNEI.